What follows describes a single T cell receptor (beta chain). Its specificity is unknown. This sample was included in a study of OX40 agonist ivuxolimab in advanced cancers. Study details: The study enrolled dose-escalation patients with hepatocellular carcinoma, melanoma, renal cell or head and neck cancer. The mean age was roughly 60 years, ranging from about 23 to 79, with roughly four fifths of participants male.

Here immunoSEQ multiplex PCR was the method, and the copy in TCRdb shows in-frame clones only, minus some. The sample gives over 100,000 clones, over 75% of which show up once; 0.85% to 1.4% is in the top ten. Study results and limitations: Expanded clones were, on average, more numerous among CD8+ T cells than CD4+.

This specimen was CD4+ or CD8+ T cells sorted from blood, taken in a trial of the OX40 agonist ivuxolimab. This TCR was recovered from an adult with an advanced solid tumor such as melanoma, head and neck, liver or kidney cancer.

In DNA form, the CDR3 reads TGTGCCAGCAGCCACGGACAGGGGGTGAGGGTCACTGAAGCTTTCTTT. Amino acids: CASSHGQGVRVTEAFF. This chain links TRBV28 with TRBJ1-1, with 10 bases identical to TRBD1. From germline, CDR1 is MDHEN and CDR2 SYDVKM. V lost 6 bases to trimming and J lost 4 bases; unmatched junction nucleotides: 11. The CDR3 consists of 16 residues.